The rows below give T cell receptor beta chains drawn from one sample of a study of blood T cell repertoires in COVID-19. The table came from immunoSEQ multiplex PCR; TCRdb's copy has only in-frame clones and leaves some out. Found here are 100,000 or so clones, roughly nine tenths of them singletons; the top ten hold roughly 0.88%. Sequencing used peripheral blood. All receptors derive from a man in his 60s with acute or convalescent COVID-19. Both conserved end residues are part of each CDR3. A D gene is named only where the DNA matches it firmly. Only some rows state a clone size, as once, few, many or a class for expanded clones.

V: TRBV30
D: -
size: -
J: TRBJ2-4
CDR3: CAWKDKFLAKNIQYF
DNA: TGTGCCTGGAAGGACAAGTTCTTAGCCAAAAACATTCAGTACTTC

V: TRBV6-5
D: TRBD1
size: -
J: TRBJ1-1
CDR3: CASRNRGTNTEAFF
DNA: TGTGCCAGCAGGAACAGGGGTACCAACACTGAAGCTTTCTTT

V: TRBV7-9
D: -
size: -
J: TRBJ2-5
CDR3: CASSIKETQYF
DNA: TGTGCCAGCAGCATCAAAGAGACCCAGTACTTC

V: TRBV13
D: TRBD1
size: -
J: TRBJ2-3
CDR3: CASSLSGTANTDTQYF
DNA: TGTGCCAGCAGCCTCTCCGGGACAGCTAACACAGATACGCAGTATTTT

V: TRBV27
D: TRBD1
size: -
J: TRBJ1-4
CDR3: CASSSDRTATNEKLFF
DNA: TGTGCCAGCAGTTCGGACAGGACTGCAACTAATGAAAAACTGTTTTTT

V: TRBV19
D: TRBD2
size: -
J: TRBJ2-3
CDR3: CASSTPRRLAGGATDTQYF
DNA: TGTGCCAGTAGTACCCCGCGGCGACTAGCGGGAGGGGCGACAGATACGCAGTATTTT

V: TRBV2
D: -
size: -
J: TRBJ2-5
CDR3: CASSEPDSPTDHLEETQYF
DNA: TGTGCCAGCAGTGAACCCGACTCCCCGACAGACCACCTGGAGGAGACCCAGTACTTC

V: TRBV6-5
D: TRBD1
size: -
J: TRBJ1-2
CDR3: CASRSGTGYGYTF
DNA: TGTGCCAGCCGCTCCGGGACAGGCTATGGCTACACCTTC

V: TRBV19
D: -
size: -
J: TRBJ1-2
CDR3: CASSISEVNGYTF
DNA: TGTGCCAGTAGTATATCAGAGGTGAATGGCTACACCTTC

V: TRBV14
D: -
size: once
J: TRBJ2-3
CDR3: CASSQLGGSTDTQYF
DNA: TGTGCCAGCAGCCAATTAGGCGGTAGCACAGATACGCAGTATTTT

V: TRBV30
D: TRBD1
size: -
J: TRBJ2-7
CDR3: CACQGATYEQYF
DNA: TGTGCCTGTCAGGGGGCCACCTACGAGCAGTACTTC

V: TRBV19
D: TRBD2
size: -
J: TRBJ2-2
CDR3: CASSIRREVGELFF
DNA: TGTGCCAGTAGTATTAGGCGGGAGGTCGGGGAGCTGTTTTTT

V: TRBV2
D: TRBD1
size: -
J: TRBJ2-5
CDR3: CASIVQGAGETQYF
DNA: TGTGCCAGCATCGTACAGGGGGCTGGAGAGACCCAGTACTTC

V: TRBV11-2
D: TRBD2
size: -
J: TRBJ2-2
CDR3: CASSGASGRTGELFF
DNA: TGTGCCAGCAGCGGGGCTAGCGGGAGAACCGGGGAGCTGTTTTTT

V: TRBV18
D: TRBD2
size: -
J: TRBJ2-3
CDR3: CASSPLLAGGYSGTDTQYF
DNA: TGTGCCAGCTCACCCCTACTAGCGGGAGGATATAGTGGCACAGATACGCAGTATTTT

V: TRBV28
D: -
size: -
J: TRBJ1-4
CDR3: CASRGEGRGPNEKLFF
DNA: TGTGCCAGCAGGGGGGAGGGTAGAGGTCCTAATGAAAAACTGTTTTTT

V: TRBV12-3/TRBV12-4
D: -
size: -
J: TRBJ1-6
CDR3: CASSWGVSALHF
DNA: TGTGCCAGCAGTTGGGGGGTTTCAGCCCTCCACTTT

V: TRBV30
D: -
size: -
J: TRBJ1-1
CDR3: CAWKREASTEAFF
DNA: TGTGCCTGGAAGAGGGAAGCGTCCACTGAAGCTTTCTTT

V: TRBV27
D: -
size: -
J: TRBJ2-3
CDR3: CASREGYTQYF
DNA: TGTGCCAGCAGGGAGGGGTATACGCAGTATTTT

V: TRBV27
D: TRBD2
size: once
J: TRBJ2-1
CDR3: CASSFLTSGRPGRDEQFF
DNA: TGTGCCAGCAGTTTTCTGACTAGCGGGAGGCCGGGGCGCGATGAGCAGTTCTTC

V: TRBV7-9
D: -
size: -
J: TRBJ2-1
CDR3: CASSLGGAMDEQFF
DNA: TGTGCCAGCAGCTTAGGTGGGGCAATGGATGAGCAGTTCTTC

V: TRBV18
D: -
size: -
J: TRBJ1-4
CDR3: CASSTTGRTNEKLFF
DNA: TGTGCCAGCTCTACCACAGGGCGGACTAATGAAAAACTGTTTTTT

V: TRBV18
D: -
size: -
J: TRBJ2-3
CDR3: CASSPGQLSTDTQYF
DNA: TGTGCCAGCTCACCAGGACAGCTCTCCACAGATACGCAGTATTTT

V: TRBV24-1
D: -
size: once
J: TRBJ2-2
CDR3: CATSDSHRGGPGELFF
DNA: TGTGCCACCAGTGATTCCCACAGGGGAGGTCCCGGGGAGCTGTTTTTT

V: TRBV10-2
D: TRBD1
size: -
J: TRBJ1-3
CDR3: CASSEDRGFGNTIYF
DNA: TGCGCCAGCAGTGAGGACAGGGGGTTCGGAAACACCATATATTTT

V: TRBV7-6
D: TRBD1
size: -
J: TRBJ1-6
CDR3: CASSLSRDSNSPLHF
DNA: TGTGCCAGCAGCTTAAGCCGGGACAGCAATTCACCCCTCCACTTT

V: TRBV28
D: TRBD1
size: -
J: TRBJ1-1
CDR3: CASSFRTGKNTEAFF
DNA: TGTGCCAGCAGTTTTAGGACAGGGAAGAACACTGAAGCTTTCTTT

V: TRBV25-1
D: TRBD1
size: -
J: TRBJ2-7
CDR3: CASTAGGYEQYF
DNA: TGTGCCAGCACCGCAGGGGGCTACGAGCAGTACTTC